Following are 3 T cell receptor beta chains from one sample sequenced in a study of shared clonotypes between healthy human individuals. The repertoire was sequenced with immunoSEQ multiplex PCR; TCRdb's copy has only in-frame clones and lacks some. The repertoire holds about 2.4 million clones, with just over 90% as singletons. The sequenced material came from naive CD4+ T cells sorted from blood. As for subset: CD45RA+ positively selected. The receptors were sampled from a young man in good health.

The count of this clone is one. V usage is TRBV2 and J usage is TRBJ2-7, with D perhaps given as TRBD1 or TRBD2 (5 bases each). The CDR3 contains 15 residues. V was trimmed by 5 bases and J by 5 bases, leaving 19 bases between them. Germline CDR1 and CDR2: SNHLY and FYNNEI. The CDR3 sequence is CASSPGTAIPHEQYF. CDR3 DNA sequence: TGTGCCAGCAGTCCCGGGACGGCAATCCCCCACGAGCAGTACTTC.

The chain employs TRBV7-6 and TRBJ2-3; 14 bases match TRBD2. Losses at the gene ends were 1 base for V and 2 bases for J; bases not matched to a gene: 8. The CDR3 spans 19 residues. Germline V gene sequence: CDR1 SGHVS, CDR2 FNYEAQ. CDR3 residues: CASSLGGLAGAFYTDTQYF. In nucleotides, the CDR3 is TGTGCCAGCAGCTTAGGGGGACTAGCGGGGGCCTTCTACACAGATACGCAGTATTTT. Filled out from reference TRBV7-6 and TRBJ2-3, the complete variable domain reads GAGVSQSPRYKVTKRGQDVALRCDPISGHVSLYWYRQALGQGPEFLTYFNYEAQQDKSGLPNDRFSAERPEGSISTLTIQRTEQRDSAMYRCASSLGGLAGAFYTDTQYFGPGTRLTVL.

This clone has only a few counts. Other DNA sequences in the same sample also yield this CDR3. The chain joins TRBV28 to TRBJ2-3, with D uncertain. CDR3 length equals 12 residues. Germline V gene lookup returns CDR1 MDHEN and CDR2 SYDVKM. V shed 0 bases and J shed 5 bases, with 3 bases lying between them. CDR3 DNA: TGTGCCAGCAGTTTATGGGGAGATACGCAGTATTTT. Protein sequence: CASSLWGDTQYF.